Sequencing of this T cell receptor beta chain was carried out in a study of shared clonotypes between healthy human individuals. Across the study: For every donor, three CD4 naive, three CD4 memory, two CD8 naive and one CD8 memory plates were used.

Study-wide findings and caveats: Estimated clonotype richness was generally higher in naive than memory subsets.

Germline V gene sequence: CDR1 SQVTM, CDR2 ANQGSEA. V lost 7 bases, J lost 5 bases, and 12 bases lay in between. The CDR3 loop spans 12 amino acids. The assay was immunoSEQ multiplex PCR, and TCRdb's table has in-frame clones only and misses some. The top ten clones hold 0.4% to 0.45% of a sample with roughly 1,500,000 clones, 95% to 99% of them seen once. The donor cohort consisted entirely of Caucasian adults residing in Nashville, Tennessee. Division of CD4+ cells produced a CD45RA+ naive subset and a CD45RA-negative memory subset. Points on this clone: Its antigen is undetermined.

The chain carries TRBV29-1 and TRBJ2-1; a possible D gene is TRBD1 (6 bases). The specimen sequenced was naive CD4+ T cells sorted from blood. The subset: CD45RA+ positively selected. This sequence was found in a man aged 25 to 40 in good health. The DNA of the CDR3 is TGCAGCGGTACTAGGGGGAACAATGAGCAGTTCTTC. It encodes CSGTRGNNEQFF.